This passage covers 9 T cell receptor beta chains from one sample sequenced in a study of T cell responses to AZD1222 COVID-19 vaccine (dated by TCRdb to the early 2020s). The time point label here, explained by the study, means: baseline before first vaccination. The method behind the library was the immunoSEQ multiplex PCR assay. The immuneACCESS repertoire file appears here via TCRdb, limited to in-frame rearrangements. These files lack a portion of the clones; in checked studies, under half of the deficit traces to unresolved V genes, and the cause of the others is not known. Present in this sample are 250,000 or so clones, 90% to 95% of which were seen just once. Roughly 0.6% of the sample belongs to the ten largest clones. This material consisted of peripheral blood, taken on day 0 of AZD1222 vaccination. Receptors originate from an adult in good health.

J is TRBJ1-4 and V is TRBV27, with unresolved D. The CDR3 sequence is 16 residues long. The V gene lost 3 bases and the J gene lost 3 bases, with 14 bases spanning the gap. Germline V gene data show CDR1 as MNHEY and CDR2 as SMNVEV (reference sequence). The CDR3 DNA is TGTGCCAGCAGTTTTGATCCTGTCCAAGCTAATGAAAAACTGTTTTTT. Protein sequence: CASSFDPVQANEKLFF.

The chain is built from TRBV18 and TRBJ1-5, with D maybe TRBD1 (6 bases). The germline V gene has CDR1 KGHSH and CDR2 LQKENI. The CDR3 is made up of 14 amino acids. V was shortened by 4 bases and J by 7 bases, with 14 bases between the two germline ends. CDR3 sequence (DNA): TGTGCCAGCTCACTCGCCGGGGGCGGACAGCCCCAGCATTTT. It encodes CASSLAGGGQPQHF.

The DNA of the CDR3 is TGTGCCAGCAGCTTGGGTGGGGGTAATCAGCCCCAGCATTTT. This translates into CASSLGGGNQPQHF. The chain carries TRBV2 and TRBJ1-5; D is perhaps TRBD1 (5 bases). Germline CDR1 SNHLY, CDR2 FYNNEI. V lost 6 bases to trimming and J lost 4 bases, with 13 bases between them. The CDR3 runs 14 residues.

In DNA, the CDR3 is TGTGCCAGCAGCTTGAACAGGGGGCGCGTCCAGACTGAAGCTTTCTTT. It yields the protein CASSLNRGRVQTEAFF. The chain joins TRBV5-8 to TRBJ1-1, with 9 positions matching TRBD1. This CDR3 has 16 residues. The V segment lost 1 base and the J segment 5 bases; nucleotides outside the gene matches: 9. Germline loops: CDR1 SGHTS, CDR2 YDEGEE. The full variable domain, rest sourced from reference TRBV5-8 and TRBJ1-1, is EAGVTQSPTHLIKTRGQQATLRCSPISGHTSVYWYQQALGLGLQFLLWYDEGEERNRGNFPPRFSGRQFPNYSSELNVNALELEDSALYLCASSLNRGRVQTEAFFGQGTRLTVV.

The chain recombines TRBV10-2 with TRBJ2-2; 10 nucleotides agree with TRBD2. Germline CDR1 and CDR2: WSHSY and SAAADI. With 6 bases clipped from V and 0 bases from J, the junction kept 10 bases outside the gene matches. This CDR3 has 18 amino acids. CDR3 DNA: TGCGCCAGCAGGGTGAGTCTAGCGGGAGCCACGAACACCGGGGAGCTGTTTTTT. Its protein product is CASRVSLAGATNTGELFF.

The J gene is TRBJ1-1, the V gene TRBV3-1 (or the pseudogene TRBV3-2); D perhaps matches TRBD1 (5 bases). Germline CDR1 reads LGHDT; CDR2 reads YNNKEL (reference sequence). The V end was cut by 5 bases, the J end by 7 bases, with 14 bases between. The CDR3 contains 13 residues. CDR3 residues: CASSTAWDREAFF. The CDR3 DNA follows: TGTGCCAGCAGCACAGCATGGGACCGTGAAGCTTTCTTT.

CDR3 nucleotides: TGTGCCAGCAGTTATTCGGGGGGCGAGGCTGAAGCTTTCTTT. Its protein product is CASSYSGGEAEAFF. J is TRBJ1-1 and V is TRBV6-2 or TRBV6-3; D may be TRBD1 (6 bases). The germline V gene has CDR1 MNHEY and CDR2 SVGEGT. Trimming removed 3 bases from V and 6 bases from J, with 14 bases in between. The CDR3 sequence is 14 residues long.

This clone was seen just once. The CDR3 here is CASSLDGMGALNTEAFF. Written as DNA, the CDR3 is TGTGCCAGCAGCTTAGATGGGATGGGGGCCCTTAACACTGAAGCTTTCTTT. The chain combines TRBV7-8 with TRBJ1-1; tentatively, D is TRBD1 (6 bases). Looked up from germline, CDR1 is SGHVS and CDR2 is FQNEAQ. The CDR3 spans 17 residues. The V end lost 1 base, the J end lost 2 bases, and 17 bases lay between the germline ends. The full variable domain, with the rest looked up from reference TRBV7-8 and TRBJ1-1, is GAGVSQSPRYKVAKRGQDVALRCDPISGHVSLFWYQQALGQGPEFLTYFQNEAQLDKSGLPSDRFFAERPEGSVSTLKIQRTQQEDSAVYLCASSLDGMGALNTEAFFGQGTRLTVV.

The chain is built from TRBV6-2 or TRBV6-3 and TRBJ1-5, with a weak D call TRBD1 (6 bases). Germline CDR1 reads MNHEY; CDR2 reads SVGEGT. Trimming stripped 4 bases from V and 4 bases from J, with 11 bases between. CDR3 size: 14 residues. The CDR3 DNA follows: TGTGCCAGCAGTTCCCGGACAGCTAATCAGCCCCAGCATTTT. This gives the protein CASSSRTANQPQHF.